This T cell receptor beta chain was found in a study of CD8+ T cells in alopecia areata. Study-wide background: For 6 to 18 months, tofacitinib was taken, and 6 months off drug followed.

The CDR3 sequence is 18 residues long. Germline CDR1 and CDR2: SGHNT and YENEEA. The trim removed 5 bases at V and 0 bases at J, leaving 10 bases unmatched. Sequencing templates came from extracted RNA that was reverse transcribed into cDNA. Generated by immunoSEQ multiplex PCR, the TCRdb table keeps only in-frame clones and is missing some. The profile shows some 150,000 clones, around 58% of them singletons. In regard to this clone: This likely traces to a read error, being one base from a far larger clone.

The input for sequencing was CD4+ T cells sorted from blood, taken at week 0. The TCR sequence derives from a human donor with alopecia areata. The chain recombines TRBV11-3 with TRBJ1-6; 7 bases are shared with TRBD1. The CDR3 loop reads CASSLSAGGSSYNSPLHF. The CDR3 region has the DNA TGTGCCAGCAGCCTATCAGCAGGGGGGAGCTCCTATAATTCACCCCTCCACTTT.